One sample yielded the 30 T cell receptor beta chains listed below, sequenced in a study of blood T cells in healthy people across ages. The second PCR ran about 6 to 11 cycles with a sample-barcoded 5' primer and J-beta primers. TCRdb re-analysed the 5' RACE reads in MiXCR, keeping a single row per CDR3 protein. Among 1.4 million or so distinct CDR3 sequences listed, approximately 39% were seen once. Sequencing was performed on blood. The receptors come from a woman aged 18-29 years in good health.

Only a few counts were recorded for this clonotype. The DNA of the CDR3 is TGTGCCAGCAGCCCGACCGACGGGGCCTACAATGAGCAGTTCTTC. This sequence encodes CASSPTDGAYNEQFF. The chain combines TRBV6-2 or TRBV6-3 with TRBJ2-1, with D perhaps TRBD2 (5 bases). V was pared by 6 bases and J by 2 bases, with 14 bases between. CDR1 and CDR2 from the germline V gene are MNHEY and SVGEGT. This CDR3 is 15 amino acids long.

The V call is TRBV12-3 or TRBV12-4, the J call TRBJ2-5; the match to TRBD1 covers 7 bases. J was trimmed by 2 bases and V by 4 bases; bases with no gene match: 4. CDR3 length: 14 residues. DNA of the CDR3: TGTGCCAGCAGTTGGGGACAGATTCAAGAGACCCAGTACTTC. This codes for CASSWGQIQETQYF.

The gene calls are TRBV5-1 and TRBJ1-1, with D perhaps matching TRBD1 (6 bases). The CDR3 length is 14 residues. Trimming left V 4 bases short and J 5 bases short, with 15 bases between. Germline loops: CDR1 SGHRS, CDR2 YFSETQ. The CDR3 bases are TGCGCCAGCAGCGGCTATCAGGGGAAAACTGAAGCTTTCTTT. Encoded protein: CASSGYQGKTEAFF.

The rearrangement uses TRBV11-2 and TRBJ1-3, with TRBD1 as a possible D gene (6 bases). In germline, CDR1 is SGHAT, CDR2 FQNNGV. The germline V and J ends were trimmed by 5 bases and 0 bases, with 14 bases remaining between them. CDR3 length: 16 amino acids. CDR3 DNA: TGTGCCAGCAGCCGCGGGGACACCCACTCTGGAAACACCATATATTTT. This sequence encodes CASSRGDTHSGNTIYF.

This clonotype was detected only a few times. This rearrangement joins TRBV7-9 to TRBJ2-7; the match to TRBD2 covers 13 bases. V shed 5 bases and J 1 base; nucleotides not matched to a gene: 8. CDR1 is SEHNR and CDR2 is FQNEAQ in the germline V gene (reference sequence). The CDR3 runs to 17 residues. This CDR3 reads CASSPRTSGSRSYEQYF. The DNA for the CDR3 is TGTGCCAGCAGCCCACGGACTAGCGGGAGTAGATCCTACGAGCAGTACTTC.

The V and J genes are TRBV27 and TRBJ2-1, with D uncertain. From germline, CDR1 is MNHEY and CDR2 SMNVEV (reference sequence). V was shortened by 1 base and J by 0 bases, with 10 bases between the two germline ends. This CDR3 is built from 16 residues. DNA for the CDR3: TGTGCCAGCAGTTTATTGGGCTTCAGCTCCTACAATGAGCAGTTCTTC. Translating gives CASSLLGFSSYNEQFF.

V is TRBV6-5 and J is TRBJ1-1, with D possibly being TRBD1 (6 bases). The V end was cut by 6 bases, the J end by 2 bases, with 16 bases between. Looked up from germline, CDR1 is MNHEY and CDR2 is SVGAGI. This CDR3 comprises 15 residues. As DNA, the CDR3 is TGTGCCAGCAGACCGCCCAGGGGAGCTAACACTGAAGCTTTCTTT. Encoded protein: CASRPPRGANTEAFF.

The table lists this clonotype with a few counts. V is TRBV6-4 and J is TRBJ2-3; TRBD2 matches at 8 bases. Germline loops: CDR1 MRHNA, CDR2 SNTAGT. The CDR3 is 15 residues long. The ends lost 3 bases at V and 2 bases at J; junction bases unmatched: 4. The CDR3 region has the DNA TGTGCCAGCAGTGATGACGGGAGGGCCACAGATACGCAGTATTTT. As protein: CASSDDGRATDTQYF.

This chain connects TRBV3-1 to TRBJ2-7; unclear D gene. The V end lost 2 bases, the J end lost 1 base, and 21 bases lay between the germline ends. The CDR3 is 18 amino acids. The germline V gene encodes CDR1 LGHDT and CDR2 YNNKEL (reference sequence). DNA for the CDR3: TGTGCCAGCAGCCAACTCTACTCGTACTTCAACTTTTCCTACGAGCAGTACTTC. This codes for CASSQLYSYFNFSYEQYF.

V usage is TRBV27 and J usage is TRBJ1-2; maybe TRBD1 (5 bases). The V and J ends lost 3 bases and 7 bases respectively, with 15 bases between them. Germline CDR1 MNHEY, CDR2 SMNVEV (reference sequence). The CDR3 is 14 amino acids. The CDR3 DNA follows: TGTGCCAGCAGTTTCAACTCAGAGAGGGGTGGCTACACCTTC. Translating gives CASSFNSERGGYTF.

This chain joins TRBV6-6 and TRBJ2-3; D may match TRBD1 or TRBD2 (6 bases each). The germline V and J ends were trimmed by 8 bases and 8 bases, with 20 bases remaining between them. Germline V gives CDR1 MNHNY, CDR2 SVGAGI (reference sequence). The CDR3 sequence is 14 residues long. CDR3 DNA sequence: TGTGCCAGCTGTACTACAGAAGGGGGGCTTACGCAGTATTTT. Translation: CASCTTEGGLTQYF.

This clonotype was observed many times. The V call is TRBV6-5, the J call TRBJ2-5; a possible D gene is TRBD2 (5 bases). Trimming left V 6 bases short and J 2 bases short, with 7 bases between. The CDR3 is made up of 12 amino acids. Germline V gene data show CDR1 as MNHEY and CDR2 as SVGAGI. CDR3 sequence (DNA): TGTGCCAGCAGGCGGGCACAAGAGACCCAGTACTTC. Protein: CASRRAQETQYF.

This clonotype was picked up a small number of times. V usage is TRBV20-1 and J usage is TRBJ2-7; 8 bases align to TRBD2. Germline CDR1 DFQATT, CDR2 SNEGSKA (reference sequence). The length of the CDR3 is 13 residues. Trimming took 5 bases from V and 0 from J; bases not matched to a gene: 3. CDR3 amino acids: CSADSGDSYEQYF. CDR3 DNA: TGCAGTGCTGATAGCGGGGACTCCTACGAGCAGTACTTC.

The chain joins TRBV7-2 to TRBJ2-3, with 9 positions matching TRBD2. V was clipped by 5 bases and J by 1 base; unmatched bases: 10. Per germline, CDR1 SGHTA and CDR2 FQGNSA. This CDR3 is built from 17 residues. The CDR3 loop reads CASSPKLSGGRTDTQYF. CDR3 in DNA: TGTGCCAGCAGCCCGAAGCTCAGCGGGGGGCGCACAGATACGCAGTATTTT.

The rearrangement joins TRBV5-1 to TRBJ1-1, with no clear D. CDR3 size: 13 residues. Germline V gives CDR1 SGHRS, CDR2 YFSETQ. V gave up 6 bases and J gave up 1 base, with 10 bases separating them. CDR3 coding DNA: TGCGCCAGCACGGACCTCCAGAACACTGAAGCTTTCTTT. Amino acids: CASTDLQNTEAFF. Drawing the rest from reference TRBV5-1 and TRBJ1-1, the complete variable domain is KAGVTQTPRYLIKTRGQQVTLSCSPISGHRSVSWYQQTPGQGLQFLFEYFSETQRNKGNFPGRFSGRQFSNSRSEMNVSTLELGDSALYLCASTDLQNTEAFFGQGTRLTVV.

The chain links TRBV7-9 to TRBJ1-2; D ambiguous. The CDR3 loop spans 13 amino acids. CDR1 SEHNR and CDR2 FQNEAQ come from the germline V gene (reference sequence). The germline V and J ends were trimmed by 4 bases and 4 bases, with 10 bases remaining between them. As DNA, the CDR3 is TGTGCCAGCAGCTCTAAGGACTTCTATGGCTACACCTTC. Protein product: CASSSKDFYGYTF.

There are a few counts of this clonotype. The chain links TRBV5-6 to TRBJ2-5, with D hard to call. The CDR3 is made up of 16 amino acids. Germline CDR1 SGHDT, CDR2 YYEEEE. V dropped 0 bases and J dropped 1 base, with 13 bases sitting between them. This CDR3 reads CASSLALGSLQETQYF. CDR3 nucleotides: TGTGCCAGCAGCTTGGCGTTGGGCAGTCTCCAAGAGACCCAGTACTTC.

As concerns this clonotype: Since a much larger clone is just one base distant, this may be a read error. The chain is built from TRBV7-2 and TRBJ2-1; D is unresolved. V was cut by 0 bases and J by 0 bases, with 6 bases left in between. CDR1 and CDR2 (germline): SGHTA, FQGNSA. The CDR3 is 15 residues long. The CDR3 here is CASSLAVDSYNEQFF. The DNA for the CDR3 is TGTGCCAGCAGCTTAGCCGTGGACTCCTACAATGAGCAGTTCTTC.

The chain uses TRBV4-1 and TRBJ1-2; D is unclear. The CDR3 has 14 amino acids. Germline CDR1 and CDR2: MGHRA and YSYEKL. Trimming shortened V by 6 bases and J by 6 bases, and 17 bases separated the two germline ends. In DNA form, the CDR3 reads TGCGCCAGCAGACCTCGCGGTCCGGCCGATGGCTACACCTTC. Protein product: CASRPRGPADGYTF.

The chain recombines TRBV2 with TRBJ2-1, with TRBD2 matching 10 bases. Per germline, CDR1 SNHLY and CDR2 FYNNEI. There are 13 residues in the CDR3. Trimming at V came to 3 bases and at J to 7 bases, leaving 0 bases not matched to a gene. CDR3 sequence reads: CASSETSGNEQFF. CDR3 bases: TGTGCCAGCAGTGAGACTAGCGGGAATGAGCAGTTCTTC. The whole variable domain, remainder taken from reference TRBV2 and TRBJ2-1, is EPEVTQTPSHQVTQMGQEVILRCVPISNHLYFYWYRQILGQKVEFLVSFYNNEISEKSEIFDDQFSVERPDGSNFTLKIRSTKLEDSAMYFCASSETSGNEQFFGPGTRLTVL.

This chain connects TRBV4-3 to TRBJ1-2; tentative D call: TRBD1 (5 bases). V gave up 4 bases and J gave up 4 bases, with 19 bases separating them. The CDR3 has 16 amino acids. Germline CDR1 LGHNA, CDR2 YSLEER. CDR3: CASSPRVAAYIYGYTF. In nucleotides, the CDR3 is TGCGCCAGCAGCCCCAGGGTGGCAGCTTATATCTATGGCTACACCTTC.

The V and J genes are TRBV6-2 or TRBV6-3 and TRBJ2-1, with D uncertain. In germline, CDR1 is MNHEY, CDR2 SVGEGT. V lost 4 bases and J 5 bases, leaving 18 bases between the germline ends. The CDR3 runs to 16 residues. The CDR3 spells CASSSVAAGRDNEQFF. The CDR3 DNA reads TGTGCCAGCAGTTCAGTAGCTGCTGGTAGGGACAATGAGCAGTTCTTC.

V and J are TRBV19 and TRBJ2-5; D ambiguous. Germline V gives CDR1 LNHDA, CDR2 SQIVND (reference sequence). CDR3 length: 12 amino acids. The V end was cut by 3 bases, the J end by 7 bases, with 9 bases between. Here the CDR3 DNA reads TGTGCCAGTAGTATCCCAGGAACGACCCAGTACTTC. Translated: CASSIPGTTQYF.

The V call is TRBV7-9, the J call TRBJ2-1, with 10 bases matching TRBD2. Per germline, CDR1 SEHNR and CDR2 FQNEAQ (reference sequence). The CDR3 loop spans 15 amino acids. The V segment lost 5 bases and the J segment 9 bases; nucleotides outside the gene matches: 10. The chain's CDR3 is CASSNLAGVRGEQFF. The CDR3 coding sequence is TGTGCCAGCAGCAACCTAGCGGGAGTCCGTGGTGAGCAGTTCTTC.

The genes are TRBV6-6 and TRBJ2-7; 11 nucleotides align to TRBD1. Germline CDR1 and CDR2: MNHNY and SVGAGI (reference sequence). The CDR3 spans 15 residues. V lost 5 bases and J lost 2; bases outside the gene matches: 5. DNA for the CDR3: TGTGCCAGCAGTACCGGACAGGGGGCGACCTACGAGCAGTACTTC. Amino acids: CASSTGQGATYEQYF.

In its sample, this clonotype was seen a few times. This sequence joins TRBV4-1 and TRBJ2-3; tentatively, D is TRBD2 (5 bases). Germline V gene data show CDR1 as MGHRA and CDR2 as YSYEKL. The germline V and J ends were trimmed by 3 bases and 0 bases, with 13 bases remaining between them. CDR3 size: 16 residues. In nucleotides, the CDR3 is TGCGCCAGCAGCCATACCCTAGCACTGAGCACAGATACGCAGTATTTT. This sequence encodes CASSHTLALSTDTQYF.

The CDR3 DNA reads as TGCGCCAGCAGCCAAGAAGCGCGAATGGAGCCAGGAGAGCAGTTCTTC. Translating it yields CASSQEARMEPGEQFF. This chain joins TRBV4-1 and TRBJ2-1; the D is unclear. Germline loops: CDR1 MGHRA, CDR2 YSYEKL. The CDR3 length is 16 residues. Trimming cost V 0 bases and J 10 bases, with 19 bases left between them.

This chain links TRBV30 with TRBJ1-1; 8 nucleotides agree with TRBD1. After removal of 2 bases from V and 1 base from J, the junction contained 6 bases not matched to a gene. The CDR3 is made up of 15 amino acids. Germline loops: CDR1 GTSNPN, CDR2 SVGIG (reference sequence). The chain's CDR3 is CAWSRQQGGNTEAFF. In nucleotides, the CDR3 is TGTGCCTGGAGTCGACAACAGGGGGGGAACACTGAAGCTTTCTTT.

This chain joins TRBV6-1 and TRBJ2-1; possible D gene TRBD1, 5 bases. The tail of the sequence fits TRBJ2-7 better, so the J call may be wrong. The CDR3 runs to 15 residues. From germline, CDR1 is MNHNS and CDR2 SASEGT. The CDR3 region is CASSEHRITYNEQYF. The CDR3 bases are TGTGCCAGCAGTGAACACAGGATAACCTACAATGAGCAGTACTTC.

The CDR3 bases are TGTGCCAGCTCCCGGGACGCCAACCGTTTGCCCCAGCATTTT. Protein product: CASSRDANRLPQHF. The chain carries TRBV6-2 or TRBV6-3 and TRBJ1-5; D is perhaps TRBD1 (5 bases). The V end lost 8 bases, the J end lost 9 bases, and 20 bases lay between the germline ends. This CDR3 is built from 14 residues. Germline V lookup: CDR1 MNHEY, CDR2 SVGEGT.